These 21 T cell receptor beta chains share one sample of origin, sequenced in a study of blood T cell repertoires in COVID-19. The protocol was immunoSEQ multiplex PCR, while the TCRdb copy is restricted to in-frame clones and leaves out a portion. The sample yields 220,000 or so clones, roughly 89% seen once. Sequencing was performed on PBMCs or T cells enriched from blood (not recorded which). The receptor source for this set is a man aged 25 to 45 who had been exposed to COVID-19.

The chain carries TRBV19 and TRBJ2-1, with D hard to call. Trimming pared 0 bases from V and 0 bases from J, leaving 6 bases between. CDR3 length: 15 amino acids. Germline assignment: CDR1 LNHDA and CDR2 SQIVND (reference sequence). CDR3 amino acids: CASSIERGSYNEQFF. CDR3 in DNA: TGTGCCAGTAGTATAGAGAGAGGCTCCTACAATGAGCAGTTCTTC. Variable domain in full (rest from reference TRBV19 and TRBJ2-1): DGGITQSPKYLFRKEGQNVTLSCEQNLNHDAMYWYRQDPGQGLRLIYYSQIVNDFQKGDIAEGYSVSREKKESFPLTVTSAQKNPTAFYLCASSIERGSYNEQFFGPGTRLTVL.

The CDR3 bases are TGTGCCAGCAGCTTGGGGCGGACTAGCTTTTCAAACGGGGAGCTGTTTTTT. This sequence encodes CASSLGRTSFSNGELFF. The chain employs TRBV5-8 and TRBJ2-2; 8 bases fit TRBD2. Germline assignment: CDR1 SGHTS and CDR2 YDEGEE. The CDR3 covers 17 residues. V trimming: 0 bases; J trimming: 7 bases; junction bases outside the gene matches: 11.

The gene calls are TRBV2 and TRBJ1-1, with TRBD1 as a possible D gene (6 bases). V dropped 10 bases and J dropped 0 bases, with 18 bases sitting between them. The germline gives CDR1 SNHLY, CDR2 FYNNEI. The CDR3 consists of 15 residues. This chain's CDR3 is CATPRGAGLNTEAFF. The CDR3 bases are TGTGCCACCCCGCGGGGGGCCGGATTGAACACTGAAGCTTTCTTT.

This clone has just one count. CDR3 residues: CASSQGEAANQPQHF. The CDR3 region has the DNA TGCGCCAGCAGCCAAGGTGAGGCGGCCAATCAGCCCCAGCATTTT. The rearrangement links TRBV4-1 to TRBJ1-5, with D unclear. Trimming pared 1 base from V and 3 bases from J, leaving 10 bases between. Germline CDR1 is MGHRA and CDR2 is YSYEKL. CDR3 length equals 15 residues.

This clone turned up a few times. V gene TRBV3-1 (or the pseudogene TRBV3-2) combines with J gene TRBJ1-1, with D perhaps TRBD1 (6 bases). V was pared by 0 bases and J by 5 bases, with 19 bases between. The CDR3 consists of 17 residues. Germline V CDR1 and CDR2: LGHDT, YNNKEL (reference sequence). This CDR3 is CASSQELGVRRGTEAFF. For the CDR3, the DNA is TGTGCCAGCAGCCAAGAATTGGGGGTTCGCAGGGGAACTGAAGCTTTCTTT.

The V gene is TRBV6-5, the J gene TRBJ2-1, with 9 bases lining up with TRBD1. The CDR3 has 13 amino acids. Per germline, CDR1 MNHEY and CDR2 SVGAGI. Trimming took 6 bases from V and 8 from J; bases not matched to a gene: 5. CDR3 nucleotide sequence: TGTGCCAGCAGCCGGGACAGGGTCGATGAGCAGTTCTTC. Its translation is CASSRDRVDEQFF.

V and J are TRBV5-4 and TRBJ2-3; the D gene is possibly TRBD2 (7 bases). This CDR3 contains 16 residues. Per germline, CDR1 SGHNT and CDR2 YYREEE (reference sequence). Trimming left V 4 bases short and J 2 bases short, with 17 bases between. CDR3: CASSPVGRGPTDTQYF. The DNA for the CDR3 is TGTGCCAGCAGCCCAGTGGGGCGGGGGCCCACAGATACGCAGTATTTT.

This clone was seen just once. This chain uses TRBV7-3 with TRBJ1-1, with no clear D. V was clipped by 6 bases and J by 3 bases, with 17 bases between them. CDR1 is SGHTA and CDR2 is FQGTGA in the germline V gene. The CDR3 totals 15 residues. In nucleotides, the CDR3 is TGTGCCAGCAGTCCGTCAACGGGGTGGGACACTGAAGCTTTCTTT. Protein sequence: CASSPSTGWDTEAFF.

The chain links TRBV6-1 to TRBJ1-2; no clear D. V gave up 0 bases and J gave up 2 bases, with 25 bases separating them. The germline V gene has CDR1 MNHNS and CDR2 SASEGT. CDR3 length: 20 amino acids. In DNA, the CDR3 is TGTGCCAGCAGTGAAGCGCTTCGGTTTGCAGGTAGCGACCGGAACTATGGCTACACCTTC. It translates to CASSEALRFAGSDRNYGYTF.

The gene calls are TRBV27 and TRBJ2-7; 11 nucleotides match TRBD1. The length of the CDR3 is 16 residues. V gave up 5 bases and J gave up 2 bases; unmatched junction bases: 8. Germline lookup yields CDR1 MNHEY and CDR2 SMNVEV (reference sequence). In DNA, the CDR3 is TGTGCCAGCAGTGAGGACAGGGGGCCCCTACCCTACGAGCAGTACTTC. Its protein product is CASSEDRGPLPYEQYF.

This chain uses TRBV7-8 with TRBJ2-7, with TRBD2 matching 8 bases. This CDR3 is 15 amino acids long. In germline, CDR1 is SGHVS, CDR2 FQNEAQ. V dropped 1 base and J dropped 0; count of bases not matched to a gene: 2. In DNA form, the CDR3 reads TGTGCCAGCAGCTTAGGCCTAGCGGGCTCCTACGAGCAGTACTTC. As protein: CASSLGLAGSYEQYF.

V gene TRBV3-1 (or the pseudogene TRBV3-2) combines with J gene TRBJ2-3, with a possible D match to TRBD1 (6 bases). CDR3 size: 12 residues. Germline CDR1 and CDR2: LGHDT and YNNKEL (reference sequence). With 8 bases removed from V and 3 bases from J, the gap between germline ends came to 9 bases. DNA of the CDR3: TGTGCCAGCGAACAGGGAACAGATACGCAGTATTTT. Residues: CASEQGTDTQYF.

The rearrangement uses TRBV2 and TRBJ2-1, with D maybe TRBD1 (5 bases). CDR1 is SNHLY and CDR2 is FYNNEI in the germline V gene. Trimming shortened V by 8 bases and J by 6 bases, and 17 bases separated the two germline ends. CDR3 length: 14 amino acids. CDR3 bases: TGTGCCAGCTCGCGGCAGGGTGGGGTCAATGAGCAGTTCTTC. It translates to CASSRQGGVNEQFF.

The chain couples TRBV14 to TRBJ2-4, with 7 positions matching TRBD1. The CDR3 length is 15 residues. Trimming cost V 5 bases and J 1 base; bases outside gene matches: 5. The germline CDR1 and CDR2 sequences are SGHDN and FVKESK. The CDR3 protein is CASSLQGNAKNIQYF. CDR3 nucleotides: TGTGCCAGCAGCTTACAGGGGAACGCCAAAAACATTCAGTACTTC.

The gene calls are TRBV6-5 and TRBJ2-1; D gene unclear. V was pared by 8 bases and J by 0 bases, with 8 bases between. The CDR3 loop spans 13 amino acids. The germline V gene has CDR1 MNHEY and CDR2 SVGAGI. The CDR3 DNA reads as TGTGCCAGCCGGTCGAGCTCCTACAATGAGCAGTTCTTC. It codes for CASRSSSYNEQFF.

The chain combines TRBV6-1 with TRBJ1-4; D remains unclear. Trimming cost V 3 bases and J 4 bases, with 9 bases left between them. Germline assignment: CDR1 MNHNS and CDR2 SASEGT. The CDR3 runs to 14 residues. CDR3: CASSDHPSNEKLFF. CDR3 in DNA: TGTGCCAGCAGTGATCACCCCAGTAATGAAAAACTGTTTTTT.

The J gene is TRBJ2-3, the V gene TRBV5-1, with 9 bases that match TRBD2. Germline V gives CDR1 SGHRS, CDR2 YFSETQ. V was clipped by 5 bases and J by 7 bases; unmatched bases: 8. CDR3 length: 14 residues. Here the CDR3 reads CASRGTSFSYTQYF. CDR3 bases: TGCGCCAGCAGGGGGACTAGCTTTTCGTATACGCAGTATTTT.

V and J are TRBV6-2 or TRBV6-3 and TRBJ1-2; no clear D gene. Germline CDR1 reads MNHEY; CDR2 reads SVGEGT. The ends were cut back, 4 bases at V and 7 bases at J, with 16 bases in the middle. This CDR3 region has 14 residues. The CDR3 loop is CASSSVGSAIGYTF. For the CDR3, the DNA is TGTGCCAGCAGTTCTGTGGGCTCGGCTATTGGCTACACCTTC.

This chain joins TRBV2 and TRBJ1-1, with a weak D call TRBD1 (6 bases). V was clipped by 6 bases and J by 3 bases, with 14 bases between them. This CDR3 has 14 amino acids. Germline V gene data show CDR1 as SNHLY and CDR2 as FYNNEI. This CDR3 reads CASSPQGIDTEAFF. The CDR3 DNA follows: TGTGCCAGCAGCCCTCAGGGGATCGACACTGAAGCTTTCTTT.

The gene calls are TRBV2 and TRBJ1-3, with 7 bases aligning to TRBD1. V lost 5 bases to trimming and J lost 0 bases; unmatched junction nucleotides: 4. Germline CDR1 reads SNHLY; CDR2 reads FYNNEI. There are 15 residues in the CDR3. The CDR3 nucleotides read TGTGCCAGCAGTCAACAGGGGATCTCTGGAAACACCATATATTTT. It yields the protein CASSQQGISGNTIYF. The variable domain in full, with the rest retrieved from reference TRBV2 and TRBJ1-3, is EPEVTQTPSHQVTQMGQEVILRCVPISNHLYFYWYRQILGQKVEFLVSFYNNEISEKSEIFDDQFSVERPDGSNFTLKIRSTKLEDSAMYFCASSQQGISGNTIYFGEGSWLTVV.

The rearrangement links TRBV9 to TRBJ2-1; 9 nucleotides match TRBD1. The CDR3 consists of 16 residues. The trim removed 3 bases at V and 6 bases at J, leaving 10 bases unmatched. Germline loops: CDR1 SGDLS, CDR2 YYNGEE. CDR3 nucleotides: TGTGCCAGCAGCGCCCGAACCGGGACAGGGCTCAATGAGCAGTTCTTC. It encodes CASSARTGTGLNEQFF.